The clone carrying this TCR beta chain was seen a few times. With V trimmed by 3 bases and J by 5 bases, 8 bases remained unmatched. CDR1 and CDR2 (germline): SGHTA, FQGNSA. The CDR3 is 16 amino acids. A process of 5'RACE template switching, which added a universal primer site and UMIs, was used to make TCR cDNA. MiXCR, applied by TCRdb to the 5' RACE reads, yields one record per CDR3 protein. The sample has some 300,000 distinct CDR3 sequences, roughly 8.7% seen once. The record originates from a study of T cells after yellow fever vaccination. Looking at the study overall: Low-cell-number fractions underwent preparation using SMART-Seq v4 Ultra Low Input.

This clonotype was sampled from a man aged 18-30 years who received the YFV17D yellow fever vaccine. V is TRBV7-2 and J is TRBJ2-3; 10 bases align to TRBD2. The starting material was CD4+ T cells sorted from PBMCs, obtained 5 days after the yellow fever booster vaccination. CDR3 residues: CASSFIAGGTRDTQYF. The CDR3 nucleotides are TGTGCCAGCAGCTTCATAGCGGGGGGAACGAGAGATACGCAGTATTTT.